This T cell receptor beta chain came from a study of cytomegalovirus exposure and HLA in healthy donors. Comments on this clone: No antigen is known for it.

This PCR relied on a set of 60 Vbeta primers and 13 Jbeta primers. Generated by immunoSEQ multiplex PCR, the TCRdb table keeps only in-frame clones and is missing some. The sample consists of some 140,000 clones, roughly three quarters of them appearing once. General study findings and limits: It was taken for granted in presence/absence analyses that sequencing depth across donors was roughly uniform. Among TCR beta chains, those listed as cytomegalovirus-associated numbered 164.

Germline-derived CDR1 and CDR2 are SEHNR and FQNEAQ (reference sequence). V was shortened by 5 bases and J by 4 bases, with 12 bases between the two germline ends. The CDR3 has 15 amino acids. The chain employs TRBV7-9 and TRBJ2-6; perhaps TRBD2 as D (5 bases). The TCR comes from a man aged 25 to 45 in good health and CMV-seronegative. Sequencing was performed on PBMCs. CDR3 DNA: TGTGCCAGCAGCACCCGGACGGGGGGGGCCAACGTCCTGACTTTC. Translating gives CASSTRTGGANVLTF.